The 30 T cell receptor beta chains listed next were all sequenced from one sample in a study of PD-1 blockade in mismatch repair-deficient tumors. Produced via immunoSEQ multiplex PCR; TCRdb's table is partial and in-frame only. The sample yields some 120,000 clones, 70% to 90% seen once. Source: peripheral blood, taken 44 weeks after starting pembrolizumab. The receptor source for this set is an adult with mismatch repair-deficient cancer.

The CDR3 protein is CASSYRLAGVNEQFF. In nucleotides, the CDR3 is TGTGCCAGCAGTTACCGGCTAGCGGGAGTCAATGAGCAGTTCTTC. The rearrangement links TRBV6-5 to TRBJ2-1, with TRBD2 identical over 10 bases. The germline gives CDR1 MNHEY, CDR2 SVGAGI. The trim removed 2 bases at V and 6 bases at J, leaving 4 bases unmatched. This CDR3 contains 15 residues.

CDR3 region: CASSLSGQGREKLFF. CDR3 nucleotides: TGTGCCAGCAGCCTAAGTGGACAGGGACGTGAAAAACTGTTTTTT. This rearrangement joins TRBV7-9 to TRBJ1-4; 8 bases match TRBD1. Germline trimming cut 5 bases from V and 7 bases from J; bases unmatched to any gene: 9. This CDR3 comprises 15 residues. The germline V gene has CDR1 SEHNR and CDR2 FQNEAQ (reference sequence).

This clone was seen ten or more times. DNA of the CDR3: TGTGCCAGCAGTTACTCATCCGGGTTGGGGGCCAACGTCCTGACTTTC. The encoded protein is CASSYSSGLGANVLTF. This chain links TRBV6-5 with TRBJ2-6; D is undetermined. Between the trimmed V and J ends, which lost 0 bases and 4 bases, there was a span of 10 bases. The CDR3 is made up of 16 amino acids. Germline CDR1 reads MNHEY; CDR2 reads SVGAGI.

The J gene is TRBJ2-5, the V gene TRBV10-3, with 7 bases lining up with TRBD2. Germline trimming cut 8 bases from V and 5 bases from J; bases unmatched to any gene: 5. CDR3 size: 12 residues. Germline lookup yields CDR1 ENHRY and CDR2 SYGVKD. CDR3: CAIGGDGETQYF. CDR3 DNA: TGTGCCATCGGGGGGGACGGTGAGACCCAGTACTTC.

The chain is built from TRBV18 and TRBJ2-1; 9 bases are shared with TRBD2. Trimming removed 4 bases from V and 4 bases from J; junction bases left unmatched: 5. This CDR3 has 15 amino acids. From germline, CDR1 is KGHSH and CDR2 LQKENI. CDR3 amino acids: CASSLMTSGYNEQFF. CDR3 in DNA: TGTGCCAGCTCACTTATGACTAGCGGATACAATGAGCAGTTCTTC.

Of note for this clone: Compared with germline, one end of the junction differs, possibly owing to a read error. This sequence joins TRBV11-2 and TRBJ2-7; D perhaps matches TRBD1 (6 bases). Germline lookup yields CDR1 SGHAT and CDR2 FQNNGV. CDR3 length: 16 amino acids. CDR3 sequence (DNA): TGTGCCAGCAGCCTAGAGGGGAAACCCCACAGGGACGAGCAGTACTTC. This codes for CASSLEGKPHRDEQYF.

In nucleotides, the CDR3 is TGTGCCAGCTCACCACCTACCGGACAGGGGAAAGTTCAAGAGACCCAGTACTTC. It is translated as CASSPPTGQGKVQETQYF. The chain joins TRBV18 to TRBJ2-5; 9 nucleotides agree with TRBD1. This CDR3 has 18 residues. V shed 0 bases, J shed 2 bases, and the junction held 10 bases outside the gene matches. Germline V gene sequence: CDR1 KGHSH, CDR2 LQKENI. Combining the CDR3 with reference TRBV18 and TRBJ2-5 gives the whole variable domain NAGVMQNPRHLVRRRGQEARLRCSPMKGHSHVYWYRQLPEEGLKFMVYLQKENIIDESGMPKERFSAEFPKEGPSILRIQQVVRGDSAAYFCASSPPTGQGKVQETQYFGPGTRLLVL.

This clone was found once. The CDR3 DNA reads as TGTGCCAGCAGTTCAGCGACAGGGGCCACTGAAGCTTTCTTT. Residues: CASSSATGATEAFF. The chain has TRBV27 and TRBJ1-1; TRBD1 matches 8 bases. J was trimmed by 4 bases and V by 4 bases; bases with no gene match: 5. Looked up from germline, CDR1 is MNHEY and CDR2 is SMNVEV (reference sequence). The CDR3 length is 14 residues.

V usage is TRBV7-9 and J usage is TRBJ2-6; TRBD1 agrees at 7 bases. Looked up from germline, CDR1 is SEHNR and CDR2 is FQNEAQ (reference sequence). Trimming cost V 4 bases and J 0 bases; bases outside gene matches: 9. The CDR3 length is 18 residues. The CDR3 reads CASSSPDRDSSGANVLTF. As DNA, the CDR3 is TGTGCCAGCAGCTCCCCCGACAGGGACAGCTCTGGGGCCAACGTCCTGACTTTC. The full variable domain, its missing parts supplied by reference TRBV7-9 and TRBJ2-6, is DTGVSQNPRHKITKRGQNVTFRCDPISEHNRLYWYRQTLGQGPEFLTYFQNEAQLEKSRLLSDRFSAERPKGSFSTLEIQRTEQGDSAMYLCASSSPDRDSSGANVLTFGAGSRLTVL.

The gene calls are TRBV4-2 and TRBJ2-3, with TRBD1 matching 12 bases. CDR1 and CDR2 (germline): LGHNA, YNFKEQ. The CDR3 contains 17 residues. The junction had 5 bases not matched to a gene; V was cut back by 1 base and J by 3 bases. As DNA, the CDR3 is TGTGCCAGCAGCCAAGCTCGGGACAGGGGGCGGACAGATACGCAGTATTTT. Translating it yields CASSQARDRGRTDTQYF.

This sequence joins TRBV28 and TRBJ2-7; 9 nucleotides match TRBD1. Germline V lookup: CDR1 MDHEN, CDR2 SYDVKM. With 2 bases clipped from V and 3 bases from J, the junction kept 5 bases outside the gene matches. This CDR3 is built from 15 residues. DNA for the CDR3: TGTGCCAGCAGTTTACGCCGGGACAGGGACTACGAGCAGTACTTC. Its protein is CASSLRRDRDYEQYF.

Turning to this clone: Its ends do not fully match the called genes, so a read error is possible. The gene calls are TRBV5-6 and TRBJ2-7, with D tentatively TRBD1 (6 bases). Germline V gene lookup returns CDR1 SGHDT and CDR2 YYEEEE. This CDR3 has 15 residues. CDR3 in amino acids: CAGSQGQLYSYEQYF. The CDR3 DNA is TGTGCCGGCAGCCAGGGACAATTATACTCCTACGAGCAGTACTTC.

This clone was observed a single time. The J gene is TRBJ2-2, the V gene TRBV7-8; possible D gene TRBD2, 5 bases. This CDR3 is built from 16 residues. Deletions cut 1 base from V and 4 bases from J, with 13 bases between. The V gene's germline CDR1 is SGHVS and CDR2 FQNEAQ. Here the CDR3 reads CASSLVRLRGTGELFF. CDR3 DNA: TGTGCCAGCAGCTTAGTCCGGCTTCGGGGCACCGGGGAGCTGTTTTTT.

The chain combines TRBV11-2 with TRBJ2-3, with 8 bases that match TRBD2. V gave up 3 bases and J gave up 3 bases; unmatched junction bases: 11. The germline V gene encodes CDR1 SGHAT and CDR2 FQNNGV. CDR3 length: 17 residues. As DNA, the CDR3 is TGTGCCAGCAGCTTGAATACCGGGACTAGTGGGACAGATACGCAGTATTTT. This gives the protein CASSLNTGTSGTDTQYF.

The V gene is TRBV4-1, the J gene TRBJ2-1; D is possibly TRBD2 (5 bases). This CDR3 comprises 13 residues. V shed 3 bases and J shed 10 bases, with 13 bases lying between them. CDR1 and CDR2 from the germline V gene are MGHRA and YSYEKL. CDR3 sequence: CASSQPGEREQFF. CDR3 DNA sequence: TGCGCCAGCAGCCAGCCTGGGGAGCGGGAGCAGTTCTTC.

This clone has only one observation. The genes are TRBV7-9 and TRBJ2-1; 8 positions match TRBD2. Trimming removed 5 bases from V and 1 base from J; junction bases left unmatched: 7. The CDR3 extends over 16 amino acids. From germline, CDR1 is SEHNR and CDR2 FQNEAQ (reference sequence). CDR3 sequence: CASSLLGLGSYNEQFF. The CDR3 region has the DNA TGTGCCAGCAGCCTCCTGGGACTAGGATCCTACAATGAGCAGTTCTTC.

This chain joins TRBV2 and TRBJ2-5; 9 bases fit TRBD2. With 6 bases clipped from V and 4 bases from J, the junction kept 9 bases outside the gene matches. In germline, CDR1 is SNHLY, CDR2 FYNNEI. The CDR3 length is 15 residues. The CDR3 DNA is TGTGCCAGCAGCGACAAGGGGACTAGCCGAGAGACCCAGTACTTC. Its translation is CASSDKGTSRETQYF.

The chain combines TRBV28 with TRBJ2-5; the D gene is possibly TRBD1 (5 bases). Germline V CDR1 and CDR2: MDHEN, SYDVKM. V was trimmed by 1 base and J by 1 base, leaving 16 bases between them. The CDR3 has 17 residues. CDR3 nucleotides: TGTGCCAGCAGTTTATCCCTCAGGGCGATAAGCCAAGAGACCCAGTACTTC. Amino acid sequence: CASSLSLRAISQETQYF. The variable domain in full, with the rest retrieved from reference TRBV28 and TRBJ2-5, is DVKVTQSSRYLVKRTGEKVFLECVQDMDHENMFWYRQDPGLGLRLIYFSYDVKMKEKGDIPEGYSVSREKKERFSLILESASTNQTSMYLCASSLSLRAISQETQYFGPGTRLLVL.

This chain connects TRBV19 to TRBJ2-7; perhaps TRBD2 as D (6 bases). V was cut by 8 bases and J by 3 bases, with 17 bases left in between. The CDR3 consists of 14 residues. Germline V lookup: CDR1 LNHDA, CDR2 SQIVND (reference sequence). CDR3 loop: CASALGTQNYEQYF. CDR3 bases: TGTGCCAGTGCCCTCGGGACTCAAAACTACGAGCAGTACTTC.

This chain uses TRBV28 with TRBJ2-7; D is possibly TRBD1 or TRBD2 (5 bases each). Deletions cut 8 bases from V and 3 bases from J, with 17 bases between. Germline CDR1 is MDHEN and CDR2 is SYDVKM. The CDR3 spans 14 residues. The CDR3 DNA reads TGTGCCAGCGAGCCCGGGGCAGAATACTACGAGCAGTACTTC. It encodes CASEPGAEYYEQYF.

The chain has TRBV29-1 and TRBJ2-3; TRBD2 might be the D (7 bases). CDR1 is SQVTM and CDR2 is ANQGSEA in the germline V gene. V gave up 3 bases and J gave up 2 bases, with 18 bases separating them. The CDR3 loop spans 16 amino acids. The DNA for the CDR3 is TGCAGCGTTGAGAGCGGGGCGGGACAACTCACAGATACGCAGTATTTT. Its protein product is CSVESGAGQLTDTQYF.

V gene TRBV30 combines with J gene TRBJ1-5; 7 bases fit TRBD1. V dropped 2 bases and J dropped 4; count of bases not matched to a gene: 2. CDR3 length equals 13 residues. CDR1 and CDR2 from the germline V gene are GTSNPN and SVGIG (reference sequence). This CDR3 is CAWSWDRNQPQHF. CDR3 nucleotides: TGTGCCTGGAGTTGGGACAGAAATCAGCCCCAGCATTTT.

The V and J genes are TRBV10-3 and TRBJ2-1; 8 bases fit TRBD2. The germline V gene has CDR1 ENHRY and CDR2 SYGVKD. This CDR3 spans 16 amino acids. V was clipped by 3 bases and J by 2 bases; unmatched bases: 6. CDR3 DNA sequence: TGTGCCATCAGTGAATCCTTAGCGGGGACCTACAATGAGCAGTTCTTC. Translation gives CAISESLAGTYNEQFF.

The chain is built from TRBV4-1 and TRBJ2-7; TRBD2 matches 8 bases. Germline V gives CDR1 MGHRA, CDR2 YSYEKL. CDR3 size: 14 residues. J lost 5 bases, V lost 4 bases, and 7 bases had no gene match. CDR3 protein: CASSPSGLVNEQYF. Here the CDR3 DNA reads TGCGCCAGCAGCCCCTCGGGACTAGTCAACGAGCAGTACTTC.

V usage is TRBV5-4 and J usage is TRBJ2-5, with D perhaps matching TRBD2 (6 bases). CDR3 size: 14 residues. The V end lost 4 bases, the J end lost 2 bases, and 12 bases lay between the germline ends. The V gene's germline CDR1 is SGHNT and CDR2 YYREEE (reference sequence). The CDR3 DNA follows: TGTGCCAGCAGCGGAATAGCGGAACAAGAGACCCAGTACTTC. Translating gives CASSGIAEQETQYF.

The chain uses TRBV9 and TRBJ2-7, with D possibly matching TRBD1 (6 bases). Germline V gene data show CDR1 as SGDLS and CDR2 as YYNGEE. V was cut by 0 bases and J by 4 bases, with 14 bases left in between. The CDR3 covers 15 residues. The CDR3 nucleotides read TGTGCCAGCAGCGTAGCACCAGGGGACCTTTACGAGCAGTACTTC. Its translation is CASSVAPGDLYEQYF.

The J gene is TRBJ2-5, the V gene TRBV27, with 10 bases matching TRBD2. After removal of 6 bases from V and 5 bases from J, the junction contained 12 bases not matched to a gene. CDR3 length: 16 residues. Germline CDR1 MNHEY, CDR2 SMNVEV (reference sequence). The chain's CDR3 is CASRSSWASGSETQYF. The CDR3 nucleotides read TGTGCCAGCAGATCATCCTGGGCTAGCGGGAGTGAGACCCAGTACTTC.

The chain carries TRBV5-1 and TRBJ2-3; TRBD2 agrees at 10 bases. With V trimmed by 0 bases and J by 11 bases, 18 bases remained unmatched. Per the germline V gene, CDR1 is SGHRS and CDR2 is YFSETQ. The CDR3 spans 18 residues. In DNA, the CDR3 is TGCGCCAGCAGCTTGGACCGAAGCGGGAGGGCGCAAGGCGGGGGGCAGTATTTT. It encodes CASSLDRSGRAQGGGQYF.

The chain recombines TRBV19 with TRBJ2-7, with 7 bases matching TRBD1. The germline CDR1 and CDR2 sequences are LNHDA and SQIVND (reference sequence). With 5 bases clipped from V and 2 bases from J, the junction kept 9 bases outside the gene matches. The CDR3 extends over 15 amino acids. The CDR3 DNA is TGTGCCAGTAGTCCCCACGACAGGGATCCCTACGAGCAGTACTTC. Its translation is CASSPHDRDPYEQYF.

The chain couples TRBV10-3 to TRBJ2-7; D possibly corresponds to TRBD2 (6 bases). The CDR3 runs 14 residues. Germline V gene lookup returns CDR1 ENHRY and CDR2 SYGVKD. Trimming left V 8 bases short and J 5 bases short, with 19 bases between. The CDR3 nucleotides are TGTGCCATCGCTCTCGACCGGGGACTGAACGAGCAGTACTTC. Translated: CAIALDRGLNEQYF.